This T cell receptor (beta chain) is from a study of cytomegalovirus exposure and HLA in healthy donors. Study-level findings and limits: The study designated over 150 TCR beta chains cytomegalovirus-associated. Most sequenced TCRs were rare (though some public TCRs occurred in many donors). In vitro experiments confirmed that three CMV-associated chains were specific for CMV antigens.

In its sample, this clone was seen once. Its antigen is not known. The CDR3 consists of 15 residues. The germline CDR1 and CDR2 sequences are LNHDA and SQIVND (reference sequence). V lost 9 bases and J lost 8, with 23 bases in between. The assay was immunoSEQ multiplex PCR, and TCRdb's table has in-frame clones only and misses some. Here the sample spans tens of thousands of clones, about 91% being singletons. This chain uses TRBV19 with TRBJ1-3; maybe TRBD1 (5 bases). The material sequenced was PBMCs. The TCR was taken from a woman aged 30 to 39 in good health and CMV-seronegative. CDR3 DNA: TGTGCCAGCACAGGCTCTGCCCCATCTGGGGACACCATATATTTT. Translated: CASTGSAPSGDTIYF.